This T cell receptor (beta chain) was recovered during a study of cytomegalovirus exposure and HLA in healthy donors. CDR3 length: 16 amino acids. The germline V and J ends were trimmed by 4 bases and 0 bases, with 16 bases remaining between them. Germline V gene lookup returns CDR1 WNHNN and CDR2 SYGVQD (reference sequence). Measured with immunoSEQ multiplex PCR; TCRdb has only the in-frame clones, and not every one. The repertoire holds roughly 150,000 clones, with 88% as singletons. The approximately 120-subject validation cohort, separate from the roughly 700-subject first cohort, included the donors.

This receptor was taken from a man between 18 and 29 years old in good health and CMV-seronegative. The chain joins TRBV10-1 to TRBJ2-7, with D perhaps matching TRBD1 (6 bases). Source material: PBMCs. The CDR3 region is CASSVSPGTSSYEQYF. The CDR3 DNA is TGCGCCAGCAGTGTTAGTCCAGGGACAAGCTCCTACGAGCAGTACTTC.